This note documents a single TCR beta chain sequence. In its sample, this clonotype was seen many times. The antigen this receptor binds is unknown. Base qualities are not at hand, and no much larger clone is one base apart. Library method: PCR. The instrument was a NextSeq 500. Preparation of bulk TCR libraries followed a previously described approach, with the TCR primers listed in Table S5. Total RNA was purified with the Qiagen AllPrep DNA/RNA kit. Reads from multiple sequencing runs of the same library were pooled before analysis. The study's processing was this. Reads were retained only if an exact TCR constant sequence was present, and the retained reads were trimmed to 150 nt and grouped according to their 12-nt molecular barcodes. Within each barcode group, reads were sub-clustered at a 15% Levenshtein threshold, and quality-weighted consensus sequences were built per RNA molecule. Non-functional sequences were excluded, and lower-count sequences lying one edit away from another sequence were also excluded. Based on a fit of two negative binomial distributions, barcode sub-clusters having less than 20% of the maximum read count were discarded. TCRdb took the public reads, trimmed them with fastp at Q25, ran MiXCR for clone calling and kept in-frame beta chains. Each record represents a unique CDR3 protein, reported with the most common genes and DNA among its rows. TCRdb, not the authors, supplied the V and J calls. A total of approximately 97,000 distinct CDR3 sequences appear in this sample, roughly a quarter of them only once. The leading ten clones occupy 0.94% of the sample.

This entry belongs to a study of molecular identifiers for immune sequencing clone quantification (dated by TCRdb to the late 2010s). About the investigation overall: For a replicate experiment, RNA from roughly 21,000 or 96,000 naive CD8 T cells was divided into five aliquots, and four of the five aliquots were sequenced. This methods study benchmarked molecular-identifier clustering-based TCR repertoire sequencing (MIDCIRS) and TCR RNA copy counting, using CD8 T cells to do so.

Libraries of naive CD8 T cells were built from approximately 20,000 to 1,000,000 sorted cells, with 10%, 30% or 50% of the purified RNA used. On a BD FACSAria II, naive CD8 T cells were FACS-sorted as CD8+CD4-CCR7+CD45RA+ and collected into RLT Plus buffer. To test detection sensitivity, Jurkat RNA equal to approximately ten TCR copies was added to samples of about 17,000-1,100,000 naive CD8 T cells. CD8 T cells were enriched using RosetteSep CD8+ T Cell Enrichment Cocktail and Ficoll-Paque, and the enriched cells then underwent ACK red cell lysis. General conclusions and limits of the study: Clones above 20 RNA copies held over 98% of molecules in CMV-specific effector cells but under 1% in naive cells. When barcode sub-clustering was left out, chimeric consensus sequences inflated TCR diversity, with chimeras reaching as high as 47%. The naive libraries included spiked-in Jurkat TCR RNA (over nine copies' worth), and this RNA is not part of the donor repertoire. Modeling indicated about 3 TCR RNA copies recovered per cell, compared with 7.5 to 10 by digital PCR, which implies a capture efficiency of 25% to 35%. Highly expanded clone sizes could be underestimated because identical TCR molecules may share a barcode. Even against a background of about a million naive CD8 T cells, spiked-in Jurkat TCR RNA amounting to a single cell's worth was reported to be detectable.

The CDR3, cysteine through phenylalanine, is 17 amino acids long. This entry keeps only the CDR3 DNA: 51 bases, framed from base 1. V lost 6 bases and J lost 2 bases, and the count of bases not matched to a germline gene is 10. Looking up the germline V gene yields CDR1 MDHEN and CDR2 SYDVKM. The chain uses TRBV28 and TRBJ2-7, with 13 bases aligning to TRBD2. Sequences were obtained from naive CD8+ T cells from blood, with Jurkat cell RNA spiked in. The sample's cell subset or site label is to be understood as: FACS-sorted CD8+CD4-CCR7+CD45RA+ naive T cells. The TCR comes from a human donor in good health. Some libraries in this study had Jurkat cell RNA spiked in. The CDR3 in this case is CASSPSGLAGRTYEQYF. The DNA reads TGTGCCAGCAGCCCTTCGGGACTAGCGGGAAGAACCTACGAGCAGTACTTC.